This TCR beta chain comes out of a study of a mutant IDH1 vaccine in newly diagnosed glioma. Study summary: The study started vaccination 4-6 weeks after radiotherapy alone, or with temozolomide cycles.

Time point in this sample: week 35, safety follow-up. Vaccinated patients received 300 ug of mutant IDH1 20-mer peptide per dose, with topical imiquimod. A word on this clone: What it binds is unknown.

TCRdb's copy holds only in-frame clones and misses some; the assay was immunoSEQ multiplex PCR. The data contain about 68,000 clones, roughly 84% of them singletons. This specimen was PBMCs, taken from a glioma patient whose treatment included an IDH1 peptide vaccine. This TCR came from a man between 18 and 29 years old with glioma.

CDR3 in amino acids: CAWRPGSGRLNEKLFF. In DNA, the CDR3 is TGTGCCTGGAGGCCGGGTTCCGGTAGGCTTAATGAAAAACTGTTTTTT. The chain couples TRBV30 to TRBJ1-4; unclear D gene. V shed 3 bases and J shed 4 bases, with 18 bases lying between them. The CDR3 spans 16 residues. Germline values: CDR1 GTSNPN, CDR2 SVGIG (reference sequence).